This T cell receptor (beta chain) came from a study of blood T cell repertoires in COVID-19. Study in general: Researchers got acute and convalescent COVID-19 samples from the United States, Italy and Spain. The analysed material was cDNA or gDNA that came from T cells, B-cell-depleted T cells, or PBMCs.

Produced via immunoSEQ multiplex PCR; TCRdb's table is partial and in-frame only. The table lists 310,000 or so clones, around 86% of them singletons. With 5 bases removed from V and 0 bases from J, the gap between germline ends came to 17 bases. There are 17 residues in the CDR3. CDR1 is SGHVS, CDR2 FQNEAQ, per germline. V and J are TRBV7-8 and TRBJ1-3; D is unresolved. The sequenced sample consisted of peripheral blood. The TCR was taken from a man aged 65 to 79 with acute or convalescent COVID-19. CDR3 nucleotides: TGTGCCAGCAGCCCATTTAAGGAGTCGGGCTCTGGAAACACCATATATTTT. This sequence encodes CASSPFKESGSGNTIYF.